The 25 T cell receptor beta chains in this list originate from one sample, sequenced in a study of blood T cell repertoires in COVID-19. Profiled with immunoSEQ multiplex PCR; TCRdb holds only in-frame clones, not every one. Of 270,000 or so clones in the sample, roughly 91% are singletons; the top ten hold roughly 4.8%. Sequencing was performed on peripheral blood. The receptors here all came from a middle-aged man with acute or convalescent COVID-19.

The chain employs TRBV30 and TRBJ2-7; 13 bases align to TRBD2. Trimming removed 6 bases from V and 6 bases from J; junction bases left unmatched: 8. CDR1 is GTSNPN and CDR2 is SVGIG in the germline V gene (reference sequence). The CDR3 runs to 14 residues. The CDR3 DNA sequence: TGTGCCTGCGATACTAGCGGGGGGGCAATCGAGCAGTACTTC. It codes for CACDTSGGAIEQYF.

The chain has TRBV7-9 and TRBJ1-4; 9 bases agree with TRBD1. Germline values: CDR1 SEHNR, CDR2 FQNEAQ (reference sequence). With V trimmed by 4 bases and J by 8 bases, 8 bases remained unmatched. CDR3 length equals 15 residues. For the CDR3, the DNA is TGTGCCAGCAGCTCCCCCGGGACAGGGACCGAAAAACTGTTTTTT. This codes for CASSSPGTGTEKLFF.

The rearrangement uses TRBV28 and TRBJ2-5, with 11 bases that match TRBD1. Germline V CDR1 and CDR2: MDHEN, SYDVKM. The trim removed 6 bases at V and 2 bases at J, leaving 11 bases unmatched. The CDR3 contains 17 residues. As DNA, the CDR3 is TGTGCCAGCAGATCGGACAGGGGGCGACAGCCTCAAGAGACCCAGTACTTC. Translated: CASRSDRGRQPQETQYF.

The rearrangement links TRBV28 to TRBJ1-5; TRBD1 agrees at 7 bases. The CDR3 has 14 amino acids. In germline, CDR1 is MDHEN, CDR2 SYDVKM. With V trimmed by 5 bases and J by 4 bases, 5 bases remained unmatched. The DNA of the CDR3 is TGTGCCAGCAGTACGGGACAGATTAATCAGCCCCAGCATTTT. Translation: CASSTGQINQPQHF.

This chain connects TRBV6-4 to TRBJ1-1, with 10 bases identical to TRBD1. The J segment lost 4 bases and the V segment lost 6 bases, leaving 2 bases of the junction unmatched. This CDR3 has 13 amino acids. Germline V CDR1 and CDR2: MRHNA, SNTAGT. CDR3 bases: TGTGCCAGCAGGGACAGGGGGGGCACTGAAGCTTTCTTT. It translates to CASRDRGGTEAFF.

The V call is TRBV10-1, the J call TRBJ1-2, with 10 bases that match TRBD1. V was pared by 0 bases and J by 8 bases, with 3 bases of the junction left unmatched. CDR3 length: 14 amino acids. In germline, CDR1 is WNHNN, CDR2 SYGVQD (reference sequence). The CDR3 bases are TGCGCCAGCAGTGAGTCTCGGACAGGGGGAGGCTACACCTTC. This encodes CASSESRTGGGYTF.

The V and J genes are TRBV30 and TRBJ2-3, with D possibly matching TRBD1 (6 bases). V was clipped by 5 bases and J by 2 bases, with 11 bases between them. The CDR3 loop spans 13 amino acids. In germline, CDR1 is GTSNPN, CDR2 SVGIG (reference sequence). CDR3 nucleotides: TGTGCCTGGCGACAGGCGTACACAGATACGCAGTATTTT. This codes for CAWRQAYTDTQYF.

V usage is TRBV11-2 and J usage is TRBJ2-2; 14 positions agree with TRBD2. This CDR3 is built from 18 residues. From germline, CDR1 is SGHAT and CDR2 FQNNGV. V was pared by 5 bases and J by 7 bases, with 12 bases of the junction left unmatched. CDR3 bases: TGTGCCAGCAGCCCGCGGACTAGCGGGGGGCTAAAGGGCGGGGAGCTGTTTTTT. This encodes CASSPRTSGGLKGGELFF.

The J gene is TRBJ2-3, the V gene TRBV4-1; D uncertain. CDR1 and CDR2 (germline): MGHRA, YSYEKL. V was trimmed by 2 bases and J by 2 bases, leaving 8 bases between them. This CDR3 is built from 14 residues. The CDR3 here is CASSQLQDTDTQYF. CDR3 DNA sequence: TGCGCCAGCAGCCAACTCCAGGACACAGATACGCAGTATTTT.

The J gene is TRBJ1-2, the V gene TRBV5-1; no reliable D call. The length of the CDR3 is 12 residues. V was pared by 7 bases and J by 5 bases, with 12 bases between. The germline gives CDR1 SGHRS, CDR2 YFSETQ. CDR3 nucleotide sequence: TGCGCCAGCTCATCTTTTCGGTATGGCTACACCTTC. It translates to CASSSFRYGYTF.

The chain carries TRBV20-1 and TRBJ2-1; 8 bases are shared with TRBD2. The CDR3 has 14 residues. The V gene's germline CDR1 is DFQATT and CDR2 SNEGSKA (reference sequence). V shed 3 bases, J shed 6 bases, and the junction held 7 bases outside the gene matches. CDR3 bases: TGCAGTGCTAGTGGGCGGGGGGTTGTCAATGAGCAGTTCTTC. It yields the protein CSASGRGVVNEQFF.

The gene calls are TRBV7-2 and TRBJ1-2, with D possibly being TRBD1 (5 bases). V gave up 1 base and J gave up 5 bases, with 14 bases separating them. CDR1 and CDR2 from the germline V gene are SGHTA and FQGNSA. CDR3 length equals 15 residues. The CDR3, as DNA: TGTGCCAGCAGCTTAGGGGGCCCAGCCTCTTATGGCTACACCTTC. Protein sequence: CASSLGGPASYGYTF.

This chain joins TRBV7-2 and TRBJ2-7; TRBD2 might be the D (5 bases). Between the trimmed V and J ends, which lost 2 bases and 2 bases, there was a span of 13 bases. This CDR3 has 15 residues. The germline gives CDR1 SGHTA, CDR2 FQGNSA. CDR3: CASSLRTGLPYEQYF. The DNA for the CDR3 is TGTGCCAGCAGCTTAAGAACCGGACTCCCCTACGAGCAGTACTTC.

The J gene is TRBJ2-1, the V gene TRBV5-1; 9 bases map to TRBD2. CDR3 length: 15 residues. Losses at the gene ends were 1 base for V and 6 bases for J; bases not matched to a gene: 5. Per the germline V gene, CDR1 is SGHRS and CDR2 is YFSETQ. Here the CDR3 reads CASSLWAGGPNEQFF. The CDR3 nucleotides are TGCGCCAGCAGCTTGTGGGCGGGGGGGCCCAATGAGCAGTTCTTC.

The chain combines TRBV5-8 with TRBJ1-5; 9 nucleotides match TRBD1. V lost 4 bases and J lost 2; bases outside the gene matches: 4. This CDR3 has 15 amino acids. Germline assignment: CDR1 SGHTS and CDR2 YDEGEE. The DNA of the CDR3 is TGTGCCAGCAGCCCGGACAGGGGAGGCAATCAGCCCCAGCATTTT. Residues: CASSPDRGGNQPQHF.

Only a few counts were recorded for this clone. This CDR3 is also generated by other DNA sequences in the sample. J is TRBJ1-5 and V is TRBV5-1; 7 bases match TRBD1. There are 13 residues in the CDR3. The V segment lost 2 bases and the J segment 4 bases; nucleotides outside the gene matches: 0. Germline V gene lookup returns CDR1 SGHRS and CDR2 YFSETQ. CDR3 sequence reads: CASSLQGNQPQHF. The CDR3 nucleotides are TGCGCCAGCAGCTTACAGGGGAATCAGCCCCAGCATTTT.

This sequence joins TRBV11-2 and TRBJ2-7; TRBD1 matches at 8 bases. Germline assignment: CDR1 SGHAT and CDR2 FQNNGV. Germline trimming cut 5 bases from V and 2 bases from J; bases unmatched to any gene: 5. The length of the CDR3 is 14 residues. The CDR3 sequence is CASSLDRETYEQYF. CDR3 DNA: TGTGCCAGCAGCCTGGACAGGGAGACCTACGAGCAGTACTTC. The whole variable domain, filled in from reference TRBV11-2 and TRBJ2-7, reads EAGVAQSPRYKIIEKRQSVAFWCNPISGHATLYWYQQILGQGPKLLIQFQNNGVVDDSQLPKDRFSAERLKGVDSTLKIQPAKLEDSAVYLCASSLDRETYEQYFGPGTRLTVT.

This chain links TRBV7-2 with TRBJ2-1, with TRBD1 matching over 8 bases. The CDR3 consists of 13 residues. Losses at the gene ends were 4 bases for V and 9 bases for J; bases not matched to a gene: 5. Germline V lookup: CDR1 SGHTA, CDR2 FQGNSA. This CDR3 is CASSSDTGGEQFF. Here the CDR3 DNA reads TGTGCCAGCAGCTCAGACACAGGGGGTGAGCAGTTCTTC.

This clone turned up a few times. V and J are TRBV6-1 and TRBJ1-5; a weak D match, TRBD1 (6 bases). The germline V and J ends were trimmed by 2 bases and 4 bases, with 15 bases remaining between them. The CDR3 has 16 residues. The germline V gene has CDR1 MNHNS and CDR2 SASEGT. CDR3 protein: CASSEKRGAGNQPQHF. The CDR3 bases are TGTGCCAGCAGTGAAAAGCGGGGGGCGGGGAATCAGCCCCAGCATTTT.

This clone was detected once. CDR3 loop: CASSSEGGVSSWDTIYF. CDR3 bases: TGCGCCAGCAGCTCCGAGGGGGGGGTATCATCGTGGGACACCATATATTTT. V and J are TRBV5-1 and TRBJ1-3; D is perhaps TRBD1 (6 bases). The length of the CDR3 is 17 residues. The V end lost 3 bases, the J end lost 8 bases, and 24 bases lay between the germline ends. The V gene's germline CDR1 is SGHRS and CDR2 YFSETQ.

The CDR3 nucleotides read TGTGCCAGCAGCTTCACTAGCGGGGGGGGCCAAGAGACCCAGTACTTC. It yields the protein CASSFTSGGGQETQYF. The rearrangement joins TRBV5-4 to TRBJ2-5, with 13 nucleotides matching TRBD2. CDR3 size: 16 residues. V was clipped by 2 bases and J by 1 base; unmatched bases: 2. From germline, CDR1 is SGHNT and CDR2 YYREEE (reference sequence). Using reference TRBV5-4 and TRBJ2-5 for the parts outside the CDR3, the full variable domain is ETGVTQSPTHLIKTRGQQVTLRCSSQSGHNTVSWYQQALGQGPQFIFQYYREEENGRGNFPPRFSGLQFPNYSSELNVNALELDDSALYLCASSFTSGGGQETQYFGPGTRLLVL.

J is TRBJ1-1 and V is TRBV10-1, with a possible D match to TRBD1 (6 bases). The CDR3 loop spans 14 amino acids. The germline V and J ends were trimmed by 3 bases and 4 bases, with 12 bases remaining between them. The germline V gene has CDR1 WNHNN and CDR2 SYGVQD (reference sequence). CDR3 DNA sequence: TGCGCCAGCAGTGAAGGAACAGGGTCCACTGAAGCTTTCTTT. It encodes CASSEGTGSTEAFF.

This chain links TRBV12-5 with TRBJ1-5; D is possibly TRBD1 (5 bases). The CDR3 covers 15 residues. The V and J ends lost 6 bases and 0 bases respectively, with 12 bases between them. Germline loops: CDR1 LGHNT, CDR2 FRNRAP. The CDR3: CASGQGLGSNQPQHF. In DNA form, the CDR3 reads TGTGCTAGTGGCCAGGGACTGGGTAGCAATCAGCCCCAGCATTTT.

The chain joins TRBV10-3 to TRBJ2-1; 9 positions match TRBD1. Unmatched junction bases numbered 20, after V lost 8 bases and J lost 3 bases. In germline, CDR1 is ENHRY, CDR2 SYGVKD. The CDR3 runs to 19 residues. CDR3 sequence reads: CAIGGGTGLSAGNYNEQFF. The CDR3 DNA reads as TGTGCCATCGGTGGAGGGACAGGGCTGTCCGCAGGTAACTACAATGAGCAGTTCTTC.

This clone has just a few counts. The chain combines TRBV27 with TRBJ1-1; no clear D gene. V lost 4 bases and J 4 bases, leaving 10 bases between the germline ends. Germline CDR1 reads MNHEY; CDR2 reads SMNVEV (reference sequence). The CDR3 loop spans 13 amino acids. The CDR3 spells CASSSYARTEAFF. The CDR3 nucleotides are TGTGCCAGCAGTTCCTACGCACGCACTGAAGCTTTCTTT.